The 19 T cell receptor beta chains below come from one sample, sequenced in a study of T cells after yellow fever vaccination. TCRdb re-called the 5' RACE reads through MiXCR, storing one row per CDR3 protein. This table holds 350,000 to 450,000 distinct CDR3 sequences, about 17% found once. Here the sequenced sample was PBMCs, taken before the yellow fever booster vaccination. The origin of the receptors is a man aged 18 to 29 who received the YFV17D yellow fever vaccine.

This sequence joins TRBV20-1 and TRBJ2-3; D remains unclear. The germline V gene has CDR1 DFQATT and CDR2 SNEGSKA (reference sequence). The length of the CDR3 is 12 residues. V was cut by 6 bases and J by 3 bases, with 10 bases left in between. CDR3 region: CSALTRTDTQYF. As DNA, the CDR3 is TGCAGTGCCCTTACCCGGACAGATACGCAGTATTTT.

This clonotype has more than one count but fewer than ten. The J gene is TRBJ2-5, the V gene TRBV10-3; D perhaps matches TRBD2 (5 bases). CDR1 ENHRY and CDR2 SYGVKD come from the germline V gene. The V gene lost 10 bases and the J gene lost 4 bases, with 16 bases spanning the gap. This CDR3 is 13 amino acids long. DNA of the CDR3: TGTGCCACCAGACGGGGTTCGGGAGAGACCCAGTACTTC. It codes for CATRRGSGETQYF.

This clonotype was seen more than once but under ten times. This chain connects TRBV5-1 to TRBJ2-1, with 11 bases fitting TRBD2. Germline CDR1 and CDR2: SGHRS and YFSETQ. After removal of 4 bases from V and 4 bases from J, the junction contained 10 bases not matched to a gene. This CDR3 has 17 amino acids. The CDR3 sequence: CASSLTSGGGTYNEQFF. In DNA, the CDR3 is TGCGCCAGCAGCCTTACTAGCGGGGGTGGTACTTACAATGAGCAGTTCTTC.

The sample holds a few counts of this clonotype. This chain links TRBV25-1 with TRBJ1-2; D is uncertain. The CDR3 covers 12 residues. Germline loops: CDR1 MGHDK, CDR2 SYGVNS. Trimming stripped 1 base from V and 7 bases from J, with 7 bases between. The CDR3 DNA is TGTGCCAGCAGTGAATTGACGGCTGGCTACACCTTC. Amino acid sequence: CASSELTAGYTF.

In its sample, this clonotype was seen a few times. The chain employs TRBV28 and TRBJ1-4; D may be TRBD1 (5 bases). This CDR3 contains 15 residues. Per germline, CDR1 MDHEN and CDR2 SYDVKM. V was cut by 5 bases and J by 8 bases, with 18 bases left in between. CDR3 sequence (DNA): TGTGCCAGCAGTCGAATTACAGGCACCATGGAAAAACTGTTTTTT. As protein: CASSRITGTMEKLFF. The whole variable domain, filled in from reference TRBV28 and TRBJ1-4, reads DVKVTQSSRYLVKRTGEKVFLECVQDMDHENMFWYRQDPGLGLRLIYFSYDVKMKEKGDIPEGYSVSREKKERFSLILESASTNQTSMYLCASSRITGTMEKLFFGSGTQLSVL.

This chain links TRBV6-5 with TRBJ2-4; D gene ambiguous. V was cut by 0 bases and J by 1 base, with 10 bases left in between. CDR1 is MNHEY and CDR2 is SVGAGI in the germline V gene. This CDR3 spans 16 amino acids. This CDR3 is CASSYSTGLAKNIQYF. The CDR3 DNA reads TGTGCCAGCAGTTACTCGACGGGTCTGGCCAAAAACATTCAGTACTTC.

The chain uses TRBV5-8 and TRBJ2-7, with D possibly being TRBD1 (6 bases). This CDR3 spans 14 amino acids. Between the trimmed V and J ends, which lost 2 bases and 0 bases, there was a span of 9 bases. CDR1 and CDR2 from the germline V gene are SGHTS and YDEGEE. The DNA of the CDR3 is TGTGCCAGCAGCTTACCGGGACACTCCTACGAGCAGTACGTC. As protein: CASSLPGHSYEQYV.

This clonotype appeared a few times. This CDR3 reads CASSLVVGADTQYF. The CDR3 DNA reads TGTGCCAGCAGCTTAGTTGTGGGGGCAGATACGCAGTATTTT. The chain joins TRBV11-2 to TRBJ2-3; TRBD1 or TRBD2 may be the D gene (5 bases each). V lost 1 base, J lost 4 bases, and 9 bases lay in between. The germline CDR1 and CDR2 sequences are SGHAT and FQNNGV. The CDR3 is made up of 14 amino acids.

The chain employs TRBV27 and TRBJ2-7, with 8 nucleotides matching TRBD2. With 6 bases clipped from V and 4 bases from J, the junction kept 11 bases outside the gene matches. CDR3 size: 15 residues. Germline V CDR1 and CDR2: MNHEY, SMNVEV (reference sequence). CDR3 loop: CASSPRRGGQYEQYF. CDR3 DNA sequence: TGTGCCAGCAGCCCACGCCGGGGGGGCCAGTACGAGCAGTACTTC.

This sequence joins TRBV6-2 or TRBV6-3 and TRBJ2-7; D ambiguous. V was shortened by 0 bases and J by 7 bases, with 10 bases between the two germline ends. Germline-derived CDR1 and CDR2 are MNHEY and SVGEGT. This CDR3 spans 13 amino acids. CDR3 amino acids: CASSYSRPREQYV. CDR3 DNA: TGTGCCAGCAGTTACTCTCGGCCACGGGAGCAGTACGTC.

This clonotype appeared a few times. The rearrangement uses TRBV2 and TRBJ2-1; D gene uncertain. The germline gives CDR1 SNHLY, CDR2 FYNNEI. V lost 5 bases to trimming and J lost 4 bases, with 9 bases between them. The CDR3 is made up of 13 amino acids. In nucleotides, the CDR3 is TGTGCCAGCAGTCGCACCCTATACAATGAGCAGTTCTTC. Protein product: CASSRTLYNEQFF.

In DNA form, the CDR3 reads TGCGCCAGCACTCAACCCGCCAGGGCTAAGAACACTGAAGCTTTCTTT. Protein sequence: CASTQPARAKNTEAFF. The V and J genes are TRBV4-1 and TRBJ1-1, with D perhaps TRBD1 (5 bases). This CDR3 comprises 16 residues. The germline gives CDR1 MGHRA, CDR2 YSYEKL. V was clipped by 7 bases and J by 1 base, with 19 bases between them.

The chain is built from TRBV20-1 and TRBJ2-6; D is unclear. The CDR3 runs to 14 residues. CDR1 and CDR2 (germline): DFQATT, SNEGSKA (reference sequence). V lost 3 bases and J lost 3, with 9 bases in between. The CDR3 region has the DNA TGCAGTGCTAGTAGGGAAGGTGGGGCCAACGTCCTGACTTTC. This encodes CSASREGGANVLTF.

A few counts support this clonotype. The chain has TRBV12-3 or TRBV12-4 and TRBJ2-1; 14 positions match TRBD2. This CDR3 has 17 amino acids. The ends lost 6 bases at V and 10 bases at J; junction bases unmatched: 14. CDR3 loop: CASRTLLTSGGAGEQFF. CDR3 nucleotide sequence: TGTGCCAGCAGAACGCTCCTGACTAGCGGGGGGGCAGGGGAGCAGTTCTTC.

This chain links TRBV6-5 with TRBJ2-6; perhaps TRBD2 as D (7 bases). The CDR3 sequence is 18 residues long. V lost 6 bases and J lost 4, with 22 bases in between. From germline, CDR1 is MNHEY and CDR2 SVGAGI. CDR3 DNA sequence: TGTGCCAGCAGCCTCTGGGAGGGGGGGGACTCCGGGGCCAACGTCCTGACTTTC. Translated, it gives CASSLWEGGDSGANVLTF.

The chain combines TRBV12-3 or TRBV12-4 with TRBJ2-1; 7 positions agree with TRBD2. Unmatched junction bases numbered 5, after V lost 6 bases and J lost 6 bases. CDR3 length: 13 amino acids. Here the CDR3 reads CASSRREGNEQFF. The CDR3 DNA reads TGTGCCAGCAGCCGCAGGGAGGGCAATGAGCAGTTCTTC.

The chain's CDR3 is CASSPTSGQETQYF. In nucleotides, the CDR3 is TGTGCCAGCTCACCGACTAGCGGTCAAGAGACCCAGTACTTC. The chain links TRBV18 to TRBJ2-5; TRBD2 matches at 9 bases. V dropped 3 bases and J dropped 2; count of bases not matched to a gene: 1. Germline CDR1 KGHSH, CDR2 LQKENI. The CDR3 loop spans 14 amino acids.

This chain joins TRBV20-1 and TRBJ1-2, with a possible D match to TRBD1 (5 bases). Trimming pared 6 bases from V and 8 bases from J, leaving 10 bases between. Germline V gene data show CDR1 as DFQATT and CDR2 as SNEGSKA (reference sequence). The CDR3 is 10 residues long. The chain's CDR3 is CSAAGQGYTF. The CDR3 coding sequence is TGCAGTGCCGCGGGGCAAGGCTACACCTTC.

The rearrangement joins TRBV5-1 to TRBJ2-2; possibly TRBD2 for D (5 bases). Germline CDR1 reads SGHRS; CDR2 reads YFSETQ. The V end lost 2 bases, the J end lost 8 bases, and 19 bases lay between the germline ends. The CDR3 totals 16 residues. CDR3 DNA: TGCGCCAGCAGCTTAATCGAGAGCCTACCGGGAGGGGAGCTGTTTTTT. Translated: CASSLIESLPGGELFF.